This T cell receptor beta chain was recovered during a study of cytomegalovirus exposure and HLA in healthy donors (dated by TCRdb to about 2017). The study in broad terms: A later analysis indicated that the 120 or so validation repertoires were generated on the platform also employed for the 720 or so repertoires of the first cohort. The study was designed to test whether signatures of past pathogen exposure could be identified by cataloging public T cell receptors. Along with the approximately 650-subject first cohort, a separate validation cohort of some 130 different subjects was used. To predict cytomegalovirus infection status, the study brought together high-throughput TCR immunosequencing, statistical association of individual TCRs with disease status, and machine learning. General conclusions and limits of the study: It was suggested by the authors that the approach could potentially be generalized to other disease states and immunological phenotypes. The study listed 150 to 200 TCR beta chains as associated with cytomegalovirus. In a later analysis, TCRs clustered in the first cohort were found to also tend to co-occur in the approximately 120 validation repertoires, with approximately 94% of cluster scores above 0. A later analysis had no HLA typing for the validation cohort, so co-occurrence there was scored across all 130 or so repertoires. While some public TCRs were present in many individuals, most TCR sequences turned up only very rarely across donors. A few of the identified cytomegalovirus-associated TCR beta chains were confirmed in vitro to be specific for cytomegalovirus antigens. The classifier was reported to diagnose cytomegalovirus status with high specificity and sensitivity in both the original cohort and the validation cohort.

Turning to this clone: Its specific antigen is unknown. No much larger clone exists at a distance of one base, and base qualities are not known.

CDR3 length: 13 amino acids, cysteine to phenylalanine. The retained sequence is limited to the CDR3, 39 bases, with the frame set at the first base. From a lookup of the germline V gene, CDR1 and CDR2 are MDHEN and SYDVKM. Trimming takes 5 bases from V and 7 bases from J, and the germline ends sit 14 bases apart. Receptors were amplified or captured by the immunoSEQ multiplex PCR assay. In the original analysis: A statistical classification framework was developed to diagnose cytomegalovirus status using the catalog of TCR beta chain sequences. TCRdb stores this immuneACCESS table with in-frame sequences only. Part of the clones is absent; in the studies checked, under half of the shortfall reflects unresolved V genes, and no reason is known for the rest. That table is the source of V, J and clone size, and D and trimming were worked out from the DNA. The sample table contains 75,000 to 100,000 clones; only one count was recorded for 95% to 97% of them. The leading ten clones occupy 0.6% to 0.85% of the sample.

The donors belonged to the validation cohort of 120 subjects, which was separate from the approximately 700-subject first cohort. Sequenced: PBMCs. The chain is assembled from TRBV28 and TRBJ1-2; possibly the D gene is TRBD1, per 5 matching bases. This TCR came from a young man in good health and CMV-seronegative. CDR3 sequence: CASSPGYDRGYTF. The nucleotide sequence reads TGTGCCAGCAGTCCAGGGTATGATCGTGGCTACACCTTC.